Only one count was recorded for the clone carrying this T cell receptor (beta chain). Its specificity is unknown. The germline gene is not matched at one end of the junction; a read error may be the cause. TCR beta cDNA was reverse-transcribed from 500 ng of total RNA. The reaction used a constant-region primer and ProtoScript II reverse transcriptase. Generation of the TCR beta libraries relied on three nested multiplex PCR rounds using slightly modified ARM-PCR. The study ran its first two PCR rounds for 9 to 10 cycles each, using TRBV1-TRBV30 forward primers and a C-beta reverse primer. TCRdb re-called the multiplex PCR reads through MiXCR, storing one row per CDR3 protein. Of about 50,000 distinct CDR3 sequences listed, about 78% are singletons. This sample is part of a study of tumor-infiltrating lymphocytes in primary liver carcinoma. The tissue used was unsorted bulk material of about 19-34 mg. RNA and DNA were co-extracted from it with the AllPrep DNA/RNA mini kit.

Germline V lookup: CDR1 SGHAT, CDR2 FQNNGV. The CDR3 spans 14 residues. Points from the study as a whole: There were only about 7-25% of top clones found in all five tumor regions.

The clonotype was recovered from a man aged 40-49 years with primary liver carcinoma and hepatitis B virus infection. This sequence joins TRBV11-2 and TRBJ2-3, with D hard to call. The sample consisted of liver tumor tissue from sampling region 5. Stated subset: tumor region T5, tumor centre. Here the CDR3 reads CANSPQDATDMQYF. The CDR3 DNA reads TGTGCTAACAGCCCCCAGGACGCCACAGATATGCAGTATTTT.